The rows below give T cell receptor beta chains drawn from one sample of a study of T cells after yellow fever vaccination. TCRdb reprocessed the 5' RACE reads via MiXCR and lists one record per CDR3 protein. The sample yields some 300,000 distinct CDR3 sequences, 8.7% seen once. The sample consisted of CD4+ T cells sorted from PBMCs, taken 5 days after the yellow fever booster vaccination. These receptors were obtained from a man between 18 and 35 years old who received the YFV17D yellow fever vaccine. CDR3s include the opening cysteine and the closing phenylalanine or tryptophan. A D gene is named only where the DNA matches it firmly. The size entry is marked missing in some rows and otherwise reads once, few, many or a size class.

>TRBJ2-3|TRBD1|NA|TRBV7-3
TGTGCCAGCAGCCCAAGGCAGGGGGCCTTCACAGATACGCAGTATTTT
CASSPRQGAFTDTQYF
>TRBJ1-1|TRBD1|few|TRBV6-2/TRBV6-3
TGTGCCAGCAGTGAGCCTGCCGGGACAGGGTGGAGTGAAGCTTTCTTT
CASSEPAGTGWSEAFF
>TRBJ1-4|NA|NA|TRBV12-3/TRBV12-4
TGTGCCAGCAGGCGCAGGGAAACTAATGAAAAACTGTTTTTT
CASRRRETNEKLFF
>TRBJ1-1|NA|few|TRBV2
TGTGCCAGCAGTGAAGCGGGCAGCTACACTGAAGCTTTCTTT
CASSEAGSYTEAFF
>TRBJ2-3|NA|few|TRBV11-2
TGTGCCAGCAGCACCCTGATGTCCAAACGGCAGTATTTT
CASSTLMSKRQYF
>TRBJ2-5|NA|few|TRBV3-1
TGTGCCAGCAGCCAAGATCTCCAGGTGGAGACCCAGTACTTC
CASSQDLQVETQYF
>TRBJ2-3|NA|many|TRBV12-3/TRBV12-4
TGTGCCAGCAGTCAAGACTATAACACAGATACGCAGTATTTT
CASSQDYNTDTQYF
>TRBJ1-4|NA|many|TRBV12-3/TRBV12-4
TGTGCCAGCAGACCGGACAGAAGAGAAAAACTGTTTTTT
CASRPDRREKLFF
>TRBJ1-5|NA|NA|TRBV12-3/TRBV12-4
TGTGCCAGCACCCCCAGGGTCAATCAGCCCCAGCATTTT
CASTPRVNQPQHF
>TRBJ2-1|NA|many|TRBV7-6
TGTGCCAGCAGCTTAGGGCTAGTCAATGAGCAGTTCTTC
CASSLGLVNEQFF
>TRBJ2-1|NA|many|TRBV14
TGTGCCAGCAGCCGTAGGGATGAGCAGTTCTTC
CASSRRDEQFF
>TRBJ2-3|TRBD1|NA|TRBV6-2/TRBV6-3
TGTGCCAGCAGTTATCGGACAGGACCTACAGATACGCAGTATTTT
CASSYRTGPTDTQYF
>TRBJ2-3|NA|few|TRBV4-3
TGCGCCAGCAGCCTCAGCCTTTCGGGCGGCGGGGCAGATACGCAGTATTTT
CASSLSLSGGGADTQYF
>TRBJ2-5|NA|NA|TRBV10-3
TGTGCCATCAGTGAGTCGTTGGGGGGCCGGGAAGAGACCCAGTACTTC
CAISESLGGREETQYF
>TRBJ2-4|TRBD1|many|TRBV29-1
TGCAGCGGCGGGACAGGGCGCAAAAACATTCAGTACTTC
CSGGTGRKNIQYF
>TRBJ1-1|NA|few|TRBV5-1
TGCGCCAGCAGCTTTGTCCGGGGCCTGACTGAAGCTTTCTTT
CASSFVRGLTEAFF
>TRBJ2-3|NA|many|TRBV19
TGTGCCACCACCGTGCGGATGGGCACAGATACGCAGTATTTT
CATTVRMGTDTQYF
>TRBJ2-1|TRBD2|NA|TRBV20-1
TGCAGTGCTAGAGAGCTAGCGGGGGCCGGATACAATGAGCAGTTCTTC
CSARELAGAGYNEQFF
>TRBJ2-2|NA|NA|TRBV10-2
TGCGCCAGCAGGCCGGGACCCCAGCCCGGGGAGCTGTTTTTT
CASRPGPQPGELFF
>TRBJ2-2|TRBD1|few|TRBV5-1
TGCGCCAGCAGCATCCAGACAGGGGTCGGTGACGGGGAGCTGTTTTTT
CASSIQTGVGDGELFF
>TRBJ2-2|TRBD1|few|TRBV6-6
TGTGCAGAGGGGGCCCGCGACACCGGGGAGCTGTTTTTT
CAEGARDTGELFF
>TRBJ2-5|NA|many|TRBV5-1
TGCGCCAGCAGCTTGGGCCAGGGAGAAGAGACCCAGTACTTC
CASSLGQGEETQYF
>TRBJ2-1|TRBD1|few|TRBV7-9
TGTGCCAGCAGCTGGGACAGCCTAAAGTACAATGAGCAGTTCTTC
CASSWDSLKYNEQFF
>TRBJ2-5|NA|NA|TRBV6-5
TGTGCCAGCAGGGCAAGGACAGATCATGAGGAGACCCAGTACTTC
CASRARTDHEETQYF
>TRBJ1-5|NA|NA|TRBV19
TGTGCCAGTAGCCGTCAGGCTAGCAATCAGCCCCAGCATTTT
CASSRQASNQPQHF
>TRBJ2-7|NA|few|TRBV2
TGTGCCAGCAGTCCCGGGGCCTGGCTCGGGGACTTC
CASSPGAWLGDF
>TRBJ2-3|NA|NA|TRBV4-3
TGCGCCAGCAGCCAATCGGCGGGCACAGATACGCAGTATTTT
CASSQSAGTDTQYF
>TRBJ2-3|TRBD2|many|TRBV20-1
TGCAGTGCTAGTGGCGGGGGGGCCTGGGCAGATACGCAGTATTTT
CSASGGGAWADTQYF
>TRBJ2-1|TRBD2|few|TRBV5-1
TGCGCCAGCAGCTTGGCGACTAGCGGGGTTCAGTTCTTC
CASSLATSGVQFF
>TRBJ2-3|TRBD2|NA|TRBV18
TGTGCCAGCTCACCACCGTTCGGGGGGACCCTCACAGATACGCAGTATTTT
CASSPPFGGTLTDTQYF
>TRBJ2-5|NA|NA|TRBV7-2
TGTGCCAGCAACCGACAGGGAGGGGGGGAGACCCAGTACTTC
CASNRQGGGETQYF
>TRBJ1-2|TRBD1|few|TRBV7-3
TGTGCCAGCAGCTTTTTGACAGGGGCGCAGTACACCTTC
CASSFLTGAQYTF
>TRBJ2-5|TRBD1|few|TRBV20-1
TGCAGTGCTAGAGAGGCTGGACAGGGGGGTGGGTGGCAGACCCAGTACTTC
CSAREAGQGGGWQTQYF
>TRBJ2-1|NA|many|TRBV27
TGTGCCAGCAGTTTCCCCCAGATACACGGCTCCTACAATGAGCAGTTCTTC
CASSFPQIHGSYNEQFF
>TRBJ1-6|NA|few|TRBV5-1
TGCGCCAGCAGCTTGGGACCCCAGGATGGGAATTCACCCCTCCACTTT
CASSLGPQDGNSPLHF
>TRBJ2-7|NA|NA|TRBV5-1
TGCGCCAGCAGCTTGGGGACAGACGAGCAGTACTTC
CASSLGTDEQYF
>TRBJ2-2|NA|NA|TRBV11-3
TGTGCCAGCAGTTCAGGGTTAGCCGGGGAGCTGTTTTTT
CASSSGLAGELFF
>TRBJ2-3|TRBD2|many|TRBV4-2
TGTGCCAGCAGCCAAGACGAACTCGTAGCGGGGGTGGTCACAGATACGCAGTATTTT
CASSQDELVAGVVTDTQYF
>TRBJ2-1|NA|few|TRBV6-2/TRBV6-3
TGTGCCAGCAGGGAACATGGCGGCCGGTCCTACAATGAGCAGTTCTTC
CASREHGGRSYNEQFF
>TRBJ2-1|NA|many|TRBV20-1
TGCAGTGCTAGATTGTTGAGGTATGAGCAGTTCTTC
CSARLLRYEQFF
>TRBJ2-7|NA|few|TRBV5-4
TGTGCCAGCAGCAAAGGAAACAGTATCTCCTACGAGCAGTACTTC
CASSKGNSISYEQYF
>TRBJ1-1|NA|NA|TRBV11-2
TGTGCCAGCAGCTTAGATCGGAGGGGGTTCTGGGCTTTCTTT
CASSLDRRGFWAFF
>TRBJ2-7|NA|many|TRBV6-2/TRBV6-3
TGTGCCAGCAGTTACGGACAGTACTACGAGCAGTACTTC
CASSYGQYYEQYF
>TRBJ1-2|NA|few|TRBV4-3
TGCGCCAGCAGCCAAACTGGATATGGCTACACCTTC
CASSQTGYGYTF
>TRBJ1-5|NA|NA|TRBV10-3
TGTGCCATCAGTGACGAGGAGGGACAGCCCCAGCATTTT
CAISDEEGQPQHF
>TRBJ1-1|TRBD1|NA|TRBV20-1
TGCAGTGCTGTAGACAGGGGCGGTGGCACTGAAGCTTTCTTT
CSAVDRGGGTEAFF
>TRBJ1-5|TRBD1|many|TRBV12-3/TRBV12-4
TGTGCCAGCAGAATGACAGGGGATCAGCCCCAGCATTTT
CASRMTGDQPQHF
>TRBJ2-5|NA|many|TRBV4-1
TGCGCCAGCAGCCAAGAATATTCCGGACAAGAGACCCAGTACTTC
CASSQEYSGQETQYF
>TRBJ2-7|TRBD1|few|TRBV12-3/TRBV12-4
TGTGCCAGCAGCCGGACAGGGGGGATTTACGGGCAGTACTTC
CASSRTGGIYGQYF
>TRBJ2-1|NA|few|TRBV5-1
TGCGCCAGCAGCTTATCGGGGACGGGCAATGAGCAGTTCTTC
CASSLSGTGNEQFF
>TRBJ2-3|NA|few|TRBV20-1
TGCAGTGCTAGAGAGCCCCGGGGAGATACGCAGTATTTT
CSAREPRGDTQYF
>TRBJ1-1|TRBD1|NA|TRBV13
TGTGCCAGCAGCTTATATGACAGGGCGGACACTGAAGCTTTCTTT
CASSLYDRADTEAFF
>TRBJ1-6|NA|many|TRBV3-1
TGTGCCGCCGGGTCCGAAGGTCCGGTTTCACCCCTCCACTTT
CAAGSEGPVSPLHF
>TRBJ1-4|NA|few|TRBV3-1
TGTGCCAGCAGCCCGAACCTTAATGAAAAACTGTTTTTT
CASSPNLNEKLFF
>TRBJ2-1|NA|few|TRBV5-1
TGCGCCAGCAGCTTCCGAGACCAAAATGAGCAGTTCTTC
CASSFRDQNEQFF
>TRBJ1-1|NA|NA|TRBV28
TGTGCCAGCAGGCCGGGCCAGTCGTCCACTGAAGCTTTCTTT
CASRPGQSSTEAFF
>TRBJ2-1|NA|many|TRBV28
TGTGCCAGCAGTTATCAGGACCGTTGGGGAGATGAGCAGTTCTTC
CASSYQDRWGDEQFF
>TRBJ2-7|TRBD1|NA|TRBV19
TGTGCCAGTAGCTCGAGGACAGGGGGCTACGAGCAGTACTTC
CASSSRTGGYEQYF
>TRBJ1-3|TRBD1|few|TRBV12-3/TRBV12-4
TGTGCCAGCAGTTTTTCAGGGGGCTCTGGAAACACCATATATTTT
CASSFSGGSGNTIYF